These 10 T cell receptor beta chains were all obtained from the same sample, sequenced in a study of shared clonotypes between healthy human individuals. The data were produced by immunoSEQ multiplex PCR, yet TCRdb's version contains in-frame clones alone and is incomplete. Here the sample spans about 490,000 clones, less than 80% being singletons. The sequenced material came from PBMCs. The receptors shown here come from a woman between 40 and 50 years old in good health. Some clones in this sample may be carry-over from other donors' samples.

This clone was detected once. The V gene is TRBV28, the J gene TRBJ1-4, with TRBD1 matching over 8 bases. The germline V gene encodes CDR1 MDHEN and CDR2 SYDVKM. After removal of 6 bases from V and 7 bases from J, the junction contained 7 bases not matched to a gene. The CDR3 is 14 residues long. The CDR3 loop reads CASRGRTGREKLFF. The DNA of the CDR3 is TGTGCCAGCAGGGGAAGGACAGGGCGTGAAAAACTGTTTTTT.

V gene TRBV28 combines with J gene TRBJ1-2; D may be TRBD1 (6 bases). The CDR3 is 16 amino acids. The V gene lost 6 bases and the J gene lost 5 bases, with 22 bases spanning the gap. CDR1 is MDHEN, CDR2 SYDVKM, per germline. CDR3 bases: TGTGCCAGCAGAGCTAGAGGAGCGGACAGACCTTATGGCTACACCTTC. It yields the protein CASRARGADRPYGYTF.

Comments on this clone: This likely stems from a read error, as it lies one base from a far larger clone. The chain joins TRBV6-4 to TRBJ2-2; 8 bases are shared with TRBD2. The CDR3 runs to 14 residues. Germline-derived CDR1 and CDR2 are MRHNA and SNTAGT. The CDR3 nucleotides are TGTGCCAGCGGTGATAGCGGGGCCACCGGGGAGCTGTTTTTT. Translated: CASGDSGATGELFF.

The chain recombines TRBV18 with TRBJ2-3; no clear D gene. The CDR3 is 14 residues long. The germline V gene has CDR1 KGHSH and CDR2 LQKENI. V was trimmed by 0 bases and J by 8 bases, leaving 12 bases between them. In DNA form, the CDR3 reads TGTGCCAGCTCACCACCTGGCGGATGGGGTACGCAGTATTTT. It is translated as CASSPPGGWGTQYF.

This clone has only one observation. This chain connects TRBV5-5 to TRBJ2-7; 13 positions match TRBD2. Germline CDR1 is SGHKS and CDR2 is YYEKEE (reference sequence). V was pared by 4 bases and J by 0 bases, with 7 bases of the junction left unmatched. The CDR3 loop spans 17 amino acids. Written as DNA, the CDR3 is TGTGCCAGCAGCGCGACTAGCGGGAGGTCTAGCTCCTACGAGCAGTACTTC. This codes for CASSATSGRSSSYEQYF.

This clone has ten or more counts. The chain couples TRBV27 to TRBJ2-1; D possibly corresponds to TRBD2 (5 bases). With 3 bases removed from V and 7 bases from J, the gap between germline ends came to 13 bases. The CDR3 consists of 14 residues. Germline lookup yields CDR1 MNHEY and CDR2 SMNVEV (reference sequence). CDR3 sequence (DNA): TGTGCCAGCAGTTTGCTAGCCCTAGGGAATGAGCAGTTCTTC. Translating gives CASSLLALGNEQFF.

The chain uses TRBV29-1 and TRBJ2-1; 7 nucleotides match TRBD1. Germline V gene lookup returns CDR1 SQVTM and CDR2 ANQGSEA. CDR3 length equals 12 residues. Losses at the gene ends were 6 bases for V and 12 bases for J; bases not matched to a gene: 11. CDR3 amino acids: CSVDKQGRTQFF. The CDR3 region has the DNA TGCAGCGTCGACAAACAGGGGCGGACGCAGTTCTTC.

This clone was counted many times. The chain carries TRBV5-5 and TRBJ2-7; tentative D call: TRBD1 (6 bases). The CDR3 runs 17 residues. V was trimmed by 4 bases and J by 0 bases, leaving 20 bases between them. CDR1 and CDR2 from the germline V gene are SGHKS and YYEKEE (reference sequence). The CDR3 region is CASSAGLRTVSSYEQYF. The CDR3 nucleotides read TGTGCCAGCAGCGCCGGGCTGCGGACAGTAAGCTCCTACGAGCAGTACTTC.

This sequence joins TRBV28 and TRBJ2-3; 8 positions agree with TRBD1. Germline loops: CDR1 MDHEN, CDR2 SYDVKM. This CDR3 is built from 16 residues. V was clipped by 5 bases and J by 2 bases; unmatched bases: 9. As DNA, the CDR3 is TGTGCCAGCAGTGCTCCTGGACAGGGCTACACAGATACGCAGTATTTT. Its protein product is CASSAPGQGYTDTQYF.

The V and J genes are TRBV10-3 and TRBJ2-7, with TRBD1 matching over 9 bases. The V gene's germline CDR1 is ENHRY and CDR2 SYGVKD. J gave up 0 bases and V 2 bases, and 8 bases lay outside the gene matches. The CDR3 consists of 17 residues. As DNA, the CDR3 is TGTGCCATCAGTGAGCCGGGACAGGGCAAAAGCTCCTACGAGCAGTACTTC. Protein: CAISEPGQGKSSYEQYF.